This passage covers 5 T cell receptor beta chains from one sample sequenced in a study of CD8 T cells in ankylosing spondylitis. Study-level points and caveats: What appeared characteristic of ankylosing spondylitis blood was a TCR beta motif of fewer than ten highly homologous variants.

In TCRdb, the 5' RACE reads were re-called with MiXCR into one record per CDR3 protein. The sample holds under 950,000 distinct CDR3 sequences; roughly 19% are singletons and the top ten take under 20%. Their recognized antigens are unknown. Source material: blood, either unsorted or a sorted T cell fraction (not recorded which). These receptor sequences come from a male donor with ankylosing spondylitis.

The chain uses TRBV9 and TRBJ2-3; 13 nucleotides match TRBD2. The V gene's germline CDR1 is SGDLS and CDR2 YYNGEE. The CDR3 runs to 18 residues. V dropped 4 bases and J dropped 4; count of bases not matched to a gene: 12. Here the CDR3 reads CASSTTSGRAKVPDTQYF. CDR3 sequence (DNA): TGTGCCAGCAGCACTACTAGCGGGAGGGCCAAGGTTCCAGATACGCAGTATTTT.

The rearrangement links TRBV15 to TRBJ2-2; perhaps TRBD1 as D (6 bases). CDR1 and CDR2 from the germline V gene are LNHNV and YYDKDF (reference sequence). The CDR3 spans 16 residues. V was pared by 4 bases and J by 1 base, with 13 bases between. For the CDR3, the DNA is TGTGCCACCAGCACGACGCCGGGACAGAACACCGGGGAGCTGTTTTTT. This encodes CATSTTPGQNTGELFF.

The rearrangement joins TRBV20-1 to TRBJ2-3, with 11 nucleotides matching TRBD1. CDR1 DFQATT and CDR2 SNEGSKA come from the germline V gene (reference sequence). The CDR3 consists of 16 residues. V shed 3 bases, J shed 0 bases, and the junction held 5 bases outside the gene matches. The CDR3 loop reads CSAREDRGRSTDTQYF. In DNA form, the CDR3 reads TGCAGTGCTAGGGAGGACAGGGGGCGAAGCACAGATACGCAGTATTTT.

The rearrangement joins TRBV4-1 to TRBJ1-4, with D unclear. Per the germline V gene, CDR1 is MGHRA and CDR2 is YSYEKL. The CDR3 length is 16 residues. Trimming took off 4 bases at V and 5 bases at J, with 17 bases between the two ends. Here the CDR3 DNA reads TGCGCCAGCAGCCCCATCCTGGCCGGCTGGAATGAAAAACTGTTTTTT. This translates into CASSPILAGWNEKLFF.

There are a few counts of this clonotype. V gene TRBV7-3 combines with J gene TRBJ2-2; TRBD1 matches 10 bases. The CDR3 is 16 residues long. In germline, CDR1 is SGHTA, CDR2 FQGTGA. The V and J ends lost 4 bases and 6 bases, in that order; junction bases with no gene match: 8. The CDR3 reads CASSWRQGAVSGELFF. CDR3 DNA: TGTGCCAGCAGCTGGAGACAGGGGGCTGTGTCCGGGGAGCTGTTTTTT.